The rows below give T cell receptor beta chains drawn from one sample of a study of blood T cell repertoires in COVID-19. Repertoires were generated with immunoSEQ multiplex PCR, while TCRdb's copy carries only in-frame clones and drops some. The sample shows around 200,000 clones, 85% to 90% of them seen only once. What was sequenced was peripheral blood. All receptors come from a man in his forties with active or convalescent COVID-19. CDR3s include the opening cysteine and the closing phenylalanine or tryptophan. The D gene is left open where the match is weak. A row's size may be missing; if present it is once, few, many or a size class.

size: .
D: .
J: TRBJ1-1
V: TRBV28
DNA: TGTGCCAGCAGTGGACATGGGTCCATGAACACTGAAGCTTTCTTT
CDR3: CASSGHGSMNTEAFF

size: .
D: .
J: TRBJ1-5
V: TRBV28
DNA: TGTGCCAGCAGTTTATGGGTGGCGGGAACCCGCTATAGCAATCAGCCCCAGCATTTT
CDR3: CASSLWVAGTRYSNQPQHF

size: .
D: TRBD2
J: TRBJ2-1
V: TRBV10-3
DNA: TGTGCCATCAGTGGTTCTAGCGGGGGAGACAATGAGCAGTTCTTC
CDR3: CAISGSSGGDNEQFF

size: .
D: .
J: TRBJ1-6
V: TRBV24-1
DNA: TGTGCCACCAGTGATCACCGTGATGGGCCAGGCTCTAATTCACCCCTCCACTTT
CDR3: CATSDHRDGPGSNSPLHF

size: .
D: TRBD2
J: TRBJ2-7
V: TRBV28
DNA: TGTGCCAGCAGCCCGGGACTAGCGGGGGCCTACGAGCAGTACTTC
CDR3: CASSPGLAGAYEQYF

size: .
D: .
J: TRBJ1-4
V: TRBV7-9
DNA: TGTGCCAGCAGTCTAGCAGGCGGTGAAAAACTGTTTTTT
CDR3: CASSLAGGEKLFF

size: .
D: .
J: TRBJ2-6
V: TRBV28
DNA: TGTGCCAGCAGTTTAAGCCACTCTGGGGCCAACGTCCTGACTTTC
CDR3: CASSLSHSGANVLTF

size: .
D: .
J: TRBJ2-5
V: TRBV5-1
DNA: TGCGCCAGCAGCTCAGCTAGGAGGGAAGAGACCCAGTACTTC
CDR3: CASSSARREETQYF

size: .
D: .
J: TRBJ2-5
V: TRBV5-8
DNA: TGTGCCAGCAGCACCGGGGGGCCAGAGACCCAGTACTTC
CDR3: CASSTGGPETQYF

size: few
D: TRBD1
J: TRBJ2-5
V: TRBV18
DNA: TGTGCCAGCTCCCCGGGACAGGGGGGAGAGACCCAGTACTTC
CDR3: CASSPGQGGETQYF

size: .
D: .
J: TRBJ1-3
V: TRBV25-1
DNA: TGTGCCAGCAGTGTAGGAGGGACAAACACCATATATTTT
CDR3: CASSVGGTNTIYF